These T cell receptor beta chains were read from a single sample in a study of blood T cell repertoires in COVID-19. Clones were read by immunoSEQ multiplex PCR, and TCRdb kept only the in-frame ones, dropping some. The top ten clones hold roughly 5% of a sample with 50,000 to 75,000 clones, about 90% of them seen once. The specimen was peripheral blood. Receptors were obtained from a man older than 75 in a cohort sampled during active COVID-19. Each CDR3 is given with its conserved first and last residue. A D gene is named only where the DNA matches it firmly. The size entry is marked missing in some rows and otherwise reads once, few, many or a size class.

CDR3 length,D gene,clone size,V gene,J gene,CDR3 protein,CDR3 DNA
14,TRBD1,.,TRBV30,TRBJ1-2,CAWSVSGQSYGYTF,TGTGCCTGGAGTGTTTCGGGACAGTCCTATGGCTACACCTTC
14,.,.,TRBV10-3,TRBJ2-7,CAISESGREAEQYF,TGTGCCATCAGTGAATCGGGCAGGGAGGCCGAGCAGTACTTC
11,.,few,TRBV3-1/TRBV3-2,TRBJ1-6,CASSQGQALHF,TGTGCCAGCAGCCAAGGGCAGGCCCTCCACTTT
16,.,.,TRBV6-1,TRBJ1-5,CASSEAARASNQPQHF,TGTGCCAGCAGTGAAGCGGCGCGGGCAAGCAATCAGCCCCAGCATTTT
15,TRBD1,.,TRBV18,TRBJ2-5,CASSGSGTGQETQYF,TGTGCCAGCTCCGGCTCCGGGACAGGGCAAGAGACCCAGTACTTC
15,.,once,TRBV3-1/TRBV3-2,TRBJ2-7,CASSQDPARGYEQYF,TGTGCCAGCAGCCAAGACCCGGCCAGAGGATACGAGCAGTACTTC
14,.,.,TRBV3-1/TRBV3-2,TRBJ2-3,CASRGQGPTDTQYF,TGTGCCAGCAGGGGTCAGGGGCCCACAGATACGCAGTATTTT
12,.,.,TRBV29-1,TRBJ2-4,CSVGQSGNIQYF,TGCAGCGTCGGACAGAGCGGAAACATTCAGTACTTC
16,TRBD2,.,TRBV7-2,TRBJ2-1,CASSPRTGGSYNEQFF,TGTGCCAGCAGCCCAAGGACGGGGGGCTCCTACAATGAGCAGTTCTTC
12,.,.,TRBV30,TRBJ2-1,CAWTGERSEQFF,TGTGCCTGGACTGGTGAGCGTAGTGAGCAGTTCTTC
16,.,few,TRBV9,TRBJ2-1,CASSVEGRGSYNEQFF,TGTGCCAGCAGCGTAGAGGGAAGGGGCTCATACAATGAGCAGTTCTTC
17,TRBD2,few,TRBV11-2,TRBJ2-5,CASSLVLASGTEETQYF,TGTGCCAGCAGCTTAGTACTGGCTAGCGGGACCGAAGAGACCCAGTACTTC
13,TRBD1,.,TRBV30,TRBJ1-5,CAWSRDSDQPQHF,TGTGCCTGGAGTCGGGACAGCGATCAGCCCCAGCATTTT
18,TRBD1,.,TRBV4-1,TRBJ2-7,CASSHLRDRGKATYEQYF,TGCGCCAGCAGCCACCTTCGGGACAGGGGGAAGGCCACCTACGAGCAGTACTTC
13,.,.,TRBV7-9,TRBJ1-2,CASTPDSNYGYTF,TGTGCCAGCACCCCGGACAGCAACTATGGCTACACCTTC
13,.,.,TRBV19,TRBJ2-7,CASSTSYSYEQYF,TGTGCCAGTAGTACCTCTTACAGCTACGAGCAGTACTTC
15,TRBD2,.,TRBV3-1/TRBV3-2,TRBJ2-7,CASSRGTSGSYEQYF,TGTGCCAGCAGCCGAGGGACTAGCGGGAGCTACGAGCAGTACTTC
19,TRBD2,.,TRBV5-6,TRBJ2-3,CASSSPVTSGGPFTDTQYF,TGTGCCAGCAGCTCCCCTGTAACTAGCGGGGGCCCCTTCACAGATACGCAGTATTTT
14,.,.,TRBV6-5,TRBJ2-1,CASSSGLSAGEQFF,TGTGCCAGCAGTTCCGGTTTGTCGGCGGGTGAGCAGTTCTTC
17,TRBD1,.,TRBV4-3,TRBJ1-1,CASSHGYADRGGTEAFF,TGCGCCAGCAGCCATGGGTACGCGGACAGGGGGGGCACTGAAGCTTTCTTT
13,.,.,TRBV5-4,TRBJ2-5,CASSFQGLETQYF,TGTGCCAGCAGCTTCCAGGGGCTAGAGACCCAGTACTTC
14,.,.,TRBV30,TRBJ1-2,CAWSLSLSSKGYTF,TGTGCCTGGAGTCTTAGCCTGTCGAGTAAGGGCTACACCTTC
14,TRBD2,.,TRBV7-2,TRBJ2-5,CASGAGLNQETQYF,TGTGCCAGCGGAGCGGGACTCAACCAAGAGACCCAGTACTTC
15,TRBD1,.,TRBV3-1/TRBV3-2,TRBJ1-6,CASNRTGSSNSPLHF,TGTGCCAGCAACAGGACAGGGAGCAGTAATTCACCCCTCCACTTT
15,.,.,TRBV5-4,TRBJ1-3,CASSLAQGPGNTIYF,TGTGCCAGCAGCCTAGCACAGGGTCCAGGAAACACCATATATTTT
15,TRBD2,.,TRBV24-1,TRBJ2-1,CATSDSGTSSGEQFF,TGTGCCACCAGTGACTCCGGGACTAGTTCGGGTGAGCAGTTCTTC
16,.,.,TRBV25-1,TRBJ1-2,CASSEYGGGPTYGYTF,TGTGCCAGCAGTGAATACGGTGGAGGGCCCACCTATGGCTACACCTTC